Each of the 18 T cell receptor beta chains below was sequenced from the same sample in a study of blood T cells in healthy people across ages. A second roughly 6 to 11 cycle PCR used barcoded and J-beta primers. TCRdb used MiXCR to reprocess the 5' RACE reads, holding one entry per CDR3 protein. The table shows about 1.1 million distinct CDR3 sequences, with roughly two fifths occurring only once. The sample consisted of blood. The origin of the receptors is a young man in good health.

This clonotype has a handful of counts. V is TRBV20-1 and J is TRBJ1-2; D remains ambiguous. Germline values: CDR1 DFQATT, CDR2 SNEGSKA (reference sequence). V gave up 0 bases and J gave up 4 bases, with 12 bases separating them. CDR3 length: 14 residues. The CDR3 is CSARDSGNAYGYTF. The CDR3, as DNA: TGCAGTGCTAGAGATTCTGGAAATGCCTATGGCTACACCTTC.

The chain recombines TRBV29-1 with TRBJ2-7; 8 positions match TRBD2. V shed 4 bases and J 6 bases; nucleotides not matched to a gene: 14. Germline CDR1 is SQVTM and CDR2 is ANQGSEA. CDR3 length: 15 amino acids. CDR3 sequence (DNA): TGCAGCGTTGGGCGGGAGGTATTCTCACAGGTCGAGCAGTACTTC. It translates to CSVGREVFSQVEQYF.

As DNA, the CDR3 is TGCAGTGCAACCGGGACTACCACTACATATGAGCAGTTCTTC. Amino acids: CSATGTTTTYEQFF. The chain has TRBV20-1 and TRBJ2-1, with 7 bases fitting TRBD2. CDR1 is DFQATT, CDR2 SNEGSKA, per germline (reference sequence). This CDR3 has 14 residues. The ends lost 6 bases at V and 8 bases at J; junction bases unmatched: 13.

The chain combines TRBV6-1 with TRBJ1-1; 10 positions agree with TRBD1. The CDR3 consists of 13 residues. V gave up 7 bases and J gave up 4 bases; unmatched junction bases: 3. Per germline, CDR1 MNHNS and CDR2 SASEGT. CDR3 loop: CASKGTGATEAFF. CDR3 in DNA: TGTGCCAGCAAAGGGACAGGGGCCACTGAAGCTTTCTTT.

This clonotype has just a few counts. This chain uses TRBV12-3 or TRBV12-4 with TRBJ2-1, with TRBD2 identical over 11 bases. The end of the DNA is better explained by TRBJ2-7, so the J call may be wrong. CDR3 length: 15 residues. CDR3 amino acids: CASSPTSGGHNEQYF. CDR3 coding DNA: TGTGCCAGCAGTCCAACTAGCGGGGGACACAATGAGCAGTACTTC.

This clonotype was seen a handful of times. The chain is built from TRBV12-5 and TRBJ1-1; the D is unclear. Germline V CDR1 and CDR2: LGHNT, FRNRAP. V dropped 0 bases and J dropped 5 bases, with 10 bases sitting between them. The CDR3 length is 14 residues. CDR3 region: CASGLVLGGTEAFF. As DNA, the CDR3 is TGTGCTAGTGGTTTGGTGTTGGGCGGAACTGAAGCTTTCTTT. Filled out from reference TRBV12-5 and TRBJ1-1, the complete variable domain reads DARVTQTPRHKVTEMGQEVTMRCQPILGHNTVFWYRQTMMQGLELLAYFRNRAPLDDSGMPKDRFSAEMPDATLATLKIQPSEPRDSAVYFCASGLVLGGTEAFFGQGTRLTVV.

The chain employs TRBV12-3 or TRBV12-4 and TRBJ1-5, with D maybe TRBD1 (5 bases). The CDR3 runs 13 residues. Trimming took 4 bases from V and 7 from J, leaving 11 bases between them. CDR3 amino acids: CASSWGGGQPQHF. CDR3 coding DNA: TGTGCCAGCAGTTGGGGGGGAGGGCAGCCCCAGCATTTT.

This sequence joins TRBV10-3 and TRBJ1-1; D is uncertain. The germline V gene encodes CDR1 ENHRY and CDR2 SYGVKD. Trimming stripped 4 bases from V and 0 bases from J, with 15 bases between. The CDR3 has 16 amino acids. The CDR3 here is CAISARTAAMNTEAFF. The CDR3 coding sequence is TGTGCCATCAGTGCGAGAACCGCCGCTATGAACACTGAAGCTTTCTTT.

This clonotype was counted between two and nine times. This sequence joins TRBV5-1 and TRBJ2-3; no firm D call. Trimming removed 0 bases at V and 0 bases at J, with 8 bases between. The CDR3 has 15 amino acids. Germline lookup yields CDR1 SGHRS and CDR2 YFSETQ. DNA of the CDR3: TGCGCCAGCAGCTTGGTCCTAGACAGCACAGATACGCAGTATTTT. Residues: CASSLVLDSTDTQYF.

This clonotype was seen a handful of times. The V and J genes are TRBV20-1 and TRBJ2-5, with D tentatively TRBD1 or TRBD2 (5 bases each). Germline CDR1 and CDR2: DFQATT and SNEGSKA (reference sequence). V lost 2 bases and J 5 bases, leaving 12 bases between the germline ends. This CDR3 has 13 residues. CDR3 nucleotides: TGCAGTGCTAGACCCGGGGCCGAGGAGACCCAGTACTTC. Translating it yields CSARPGAEETQYF.

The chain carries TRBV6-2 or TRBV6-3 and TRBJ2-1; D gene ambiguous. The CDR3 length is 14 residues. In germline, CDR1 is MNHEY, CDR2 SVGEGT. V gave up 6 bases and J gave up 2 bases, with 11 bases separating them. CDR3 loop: CASRTATPYNEQFF. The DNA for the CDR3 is TGTGCCAGCAGGACTGCCACCCCCTACAATGAGCAGTTCTTC.

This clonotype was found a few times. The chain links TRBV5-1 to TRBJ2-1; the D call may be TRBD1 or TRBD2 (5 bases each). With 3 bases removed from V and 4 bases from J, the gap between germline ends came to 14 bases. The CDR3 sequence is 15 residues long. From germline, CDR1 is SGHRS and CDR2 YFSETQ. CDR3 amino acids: CASSSAQGPYNEQFF. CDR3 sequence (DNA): TGCGCCAGCAGCTCGGCCCAGGGACCTTACAATGAGCAGTTCTTC.

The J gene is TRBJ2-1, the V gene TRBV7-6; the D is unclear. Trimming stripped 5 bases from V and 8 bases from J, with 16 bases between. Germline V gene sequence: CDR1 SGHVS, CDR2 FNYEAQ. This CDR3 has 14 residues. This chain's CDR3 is CASSANLGNYEQFF. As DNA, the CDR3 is TGTGCCAGCAGCGCCAACTTAGGGAACTATGAGCAGTTCTTC.

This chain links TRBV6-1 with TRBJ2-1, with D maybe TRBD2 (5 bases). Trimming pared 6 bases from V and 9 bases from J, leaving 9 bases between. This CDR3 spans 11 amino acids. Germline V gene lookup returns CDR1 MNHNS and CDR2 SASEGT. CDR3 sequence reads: CASREELEQFF. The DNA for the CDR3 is TGTGCCAGCAGGGAGGAACTTGAGCAGTTCTTC.

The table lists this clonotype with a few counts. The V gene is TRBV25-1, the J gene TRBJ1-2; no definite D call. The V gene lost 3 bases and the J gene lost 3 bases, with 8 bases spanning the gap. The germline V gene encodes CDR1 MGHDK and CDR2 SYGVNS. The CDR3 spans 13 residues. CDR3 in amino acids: CASSESGDYGYTF. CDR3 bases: TGTGCCAGCAGTGAGTCCGGGGACTATGGCTACACCTTC.

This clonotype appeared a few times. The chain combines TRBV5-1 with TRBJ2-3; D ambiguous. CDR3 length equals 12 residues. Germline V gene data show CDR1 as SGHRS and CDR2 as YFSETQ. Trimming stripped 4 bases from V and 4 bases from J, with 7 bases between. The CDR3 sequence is CASSTNSDTQYF. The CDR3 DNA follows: TGCGCCAGCAGCACGAACTCAGATACGCAGTATTTT.

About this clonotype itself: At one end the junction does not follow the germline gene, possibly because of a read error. CDR3 sequence: CSAGDTAGLDYGYTF. The CDR3 region has the DNA TGCAGTGCTGGAGATACGGCAGGGCTTGATTATGGCTACACCTTC. This rearrangement joins TRBV20-1 to TRBJ1-2; D perhaps matches TRBD1 (5 bases). The CDR3 consists of 15 residues. Germline loops: CDR1 DFQATT, CDR2 SNEGSKA (reference sequence).

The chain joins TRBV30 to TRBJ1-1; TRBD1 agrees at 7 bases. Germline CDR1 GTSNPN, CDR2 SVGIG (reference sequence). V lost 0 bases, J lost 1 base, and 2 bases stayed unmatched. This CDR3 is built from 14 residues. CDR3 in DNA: TGTGCCTGGAGTGTCGGACAGGCGAACACTGAAGCTTTCTTT. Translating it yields CAWSVGQANTEAFF. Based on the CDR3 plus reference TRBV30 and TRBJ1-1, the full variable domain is SQTIHQWPATLVQPVGSPLSLECTVEGTSNPNLYWYRQAAGRGLQLLFYSVGIGQISSEVPQNLSASRPQDRQFILSSKKLLLSDSGFYLCAWSVGQANTEAFFGQGTRLTVV.